This T cell receptor beta chain is drawn from a study of cytomegalovirus exposure and HLA in healthy donors. Study results and limitations: Productive status was seen about 87% or about 30% of the time for most TCR beta V segments in an earlier analysis. Indistinguishability led to the exclusion of some V segments, TRBV6-2 and TRBV6-3 included.

This clone was detected only a few times. The target antigen is unknown. CDR1 and CDR2 from the germline V gene are SGHRS and YFSETQ. This CDR3 region has 14 residues. V dropped 5 bases and J dropped 0; count of bases not matched to a gene: 4. The PCR had 60 Vbeta and 13 Jbeta primers. Profiled with immunoSEQ multiplex PCR; TCRdb holds only in-frame clones, not every one. The sample has roughly 66,000 clones; 55% to 70% are singletons. This chain uses TRBV5-1 with TRBJ2-5, with 7 bases fitting TRBD2. This TCR was sampled from a woman between 50 and 59 years old in good health and CMV-seronegative. Sequencing was carried out using PBMCs. The chain's CDR3 is CASSPAGYQETQYF. The CDR3 region has the DNA TGCGCCAGCAGTCCAGCGGGGTACCAAGAGACCCAGTACTTC.